This T cell receptor (beta chain) was captured by sequencing in a study of TIL therapy for anti-PD-1-resistant metastatic lung cancer (dated by TCRdb to the early 2020s). With respect to the entire study: Tumors were harvested before any PD-1/PD-L1 blockade; patients then received nivolumab, and those progressing received lymphodepletion, expanded TIL infusion and IL-2. Enrolled patients had a median age of roughly 50 years (range roughly 35-85) and a median tumor PD-L1 proportion score of around 5.6%. The cohort was composed predominantly of lung adenocarcinoma, with a few EGFR-mutant and two ALK-rearranged tumors included, and half of patients were identified as current or former smokers. Across the cohort, whole-exome sequencing showed a median non-synonymous tumor mutation burden of under 1.8 mutations per megabase. T cell receptor beta sequencing of tumor and peripheral blood was used to follow clonotypes across the tumor, the expanded TIL product and serial blood samples. Overall results and qualifications from the work: The study protocol defined all tumor marker inferences as exploratory. Clonotypes from the infused TIL partially replaced the baseline peripheral repertoire and then declined over months, and persistence showed no apparent association with response. The cohort was highly selected, with more treatment-naive, never-smoker and oncogene-addicted patients than typical, limiting generalizability.

With regard to this clone: No antigen is known for it. Per-base quality was not reported, and no clone a single base away is much larger than it.

V lost 6 bases and J lost 6 bases, and the count of bases not matched to a germline gene is 9. The germline V gene provides CDR1 KGHSH and CDR2 LQKENI. The CDR3 contains 14 residues, cysteine and phenylalanine counted. The only DNA kept is the CDR3, 42 bases in frame from the first base. The time point label for this specimen denotes: pre-treatment sample, taken before nivolumab and TIL therapy. Between late 2017 and January 2020, a dual-center phase I trial enrolled adults who had stage 4 NSCLC. The samples were drawn from an open-label, single-arm phase I trial testing tumor-infiltrating lymphocyte therapy combined with nivolumab in advanced non-small cell lung cancer. Blood mononuclear cells were isolated from EDTA tubes by Ficoll gradient and were snap-frozen as pellets, and DNA was extracted with a Qiagen mini-prep kit. TCR beta CDR3 regions were amplified from genomic DNA by bias-controlled multiplex PCR with the immunoSEQ v3 hsTCRB kit. An Illumina NextSeq 500 was used to sequence the TCR libraries, reaching 2 million or so read pairs at survey level or about 4.5-6 million at deep level. Per the authors' processing: V, D and J genes were assigned, non-productive sequences were removed, and clonality was reported by immunoSEQ Analyzer software. Repertoires of infused TIL and blood were compared using productive Simpson clonality and the Morisita overlap index of productive TRB rearrangements. Absolute clonotype counts in blood were estimated by multiplying the lymphocyte count by the CD3+ fraction and by the productive frequency of the clone. This immuneACCESS table, as held by TCRdb, lists in-frame sequences with V and J called but not all clones. Of the missing ones, under half trace to an unresolved V gene in checked studies; the others have no known cause. The DNA gave D and trimming, while V, J and clone size come from that table. Recorded for this sample are 16,000 or so clones; around 68% of them occurred a single time. The ten most abundant clones make up around 33% of the sample.

The rearrangement joined TRBV18 to TRBJ2-7; 9 central nucleotides agree with TRBD1. Here the sequenced sample was blood, taken at baseline. The clonotype originates from a person between 30 and 80 years old with non-small cell lung cancer. CDR3 sequence: CASSPGTGRAEQYF. The bases read TGTGCCAGCTCGCCCGGGACAGGGAGGGCCGAGCAGTACTTC.